These 10 T cell receptor beta chains were sequenced from one sample in a study of T cells in Graves' hyperthyroidism and ophthalmopathy. There were TCR beta CDR3 regions amplified from RNA transcripts. During a first-round RT-PCR of the TCR CDR3, the HTBI primer set was used. TCRdb itself ran the multiplex PCR reads through MiXCR, one entry per CDR3 protein. Counted here are hundreds of thousands of distinct CDR3 sequences, more than 30% occurring once; the ten biggest clones make up about 8.9%. The sample consisted of blood. Receptors were obtained from a man aged 18 to 29 with Graves' hyperthyroidism.

As for this clonotype: A read error may be the cause here, since a much bigger clone is one base away. The chain uses TRBV7-9 and TRBJ1-4; the D is unclear. The CDR3 totals 12 residues. Germline CDR1 SEHNR, CDR2 FQNEAQ (reference sequence). The CDR3, as DNA: TGTGCCAGCGGCTTAGGAGGGCAAAAACTGTTTTTT. Amino acids: CASGLGGQKLFF.

The CDR3 DNA reads TGCAGTGCTAGAGATCACAGGGGGCTTTCCGGGGAGCTGTTTTTT. It translates to CSARDHRGLSGELFF. V is TRBV20-1 and J is TRBJ2-2; TRBD1 matches 9 bases. In germline, CDR1 is DFQATT, CDR2 SNEGSKA (reference sequence). This CDR3 is built from 15 residues. V shed 0 bases and J 6 bases; nucleotides not matched to a gene: 5.

The table lists this clonotype with a few counts. The chain joins TRBV20-1 to TRBJ1-5, with a possible D match to TRBD1 (6 bases). Per the germline V gene, CDR1 is DFQATT and CDR2 is SNEGSKA (reference sequence). V lost 6 bases and J 0 bases, leaving 12 bases between the germline ends. This CDR3 is 14 amino acids long. CDR3 nucleotide sequence: TGCAGTGCCCTAGGGGGTTATAGCAATCAGCCCCAGCATTTT. Its translation: CSALGGYSNQPQHF.

The CDR3 DNA follows: TGTGCCAGCAGCTTAGCGGGAGGGCCGAGGAATGAGCAGTACTTC. Amino acid sequence: CASSLAGGPRNEQYF. The chain is built from TRBV7-3 and TRBJ2-1; 9 nucleotides align to TRBD2. Judging by the DNA end, TRBJ2-7 fits better; the J call may be wrong. CDR1 and CDR2 from the germline V gene are SGHTA and FQGTGA. This CDR3 contains 15 residues.

This rearrangement joins TRBV13 to TRBJ1-1; no clear D. Germline V gene lookup returns CDR1 PRHDT and CDR2 FYEKMQ (reference sequence). V was cut by 6 bases and J by 7 bases, with 18 bases left in between. This CDR3 is 14 amino acids long. CDR3 sequence (DNA): TGTGCCAGCAGACGTTCCAGGTACAATTTTGAAGCTTTCTTT. It encodes CASRRSRYNFEAFF.

At least ten counts were recorded for this clonotype. The rearrangement joins TRBV20-1 to TRBJ2-7, with D maybe TRBD2 (6 bases). V lost 3 bases to trimming and J lost 2 bases, with 8 bases between them. This CDR3 spans 12 amino acids. From germline, CDR1 is DFQATT and CDR2 SNEGSKA (reference sequence). The DNA for the CDR3 is TGCAGTGCTAGCGGGGGTACCTACGAGCAGTACTTC. Protein sequence: CSASGGTYEQYF.

This clonotype was picked up many times. This chain joins TRBV19 and TRBJ1-2; TRBD1 agrees at 9 bases. CDR1 is LNHDA, CDR2 SQIVND, per germline (reference sequence). J lost 6 bases, V lost 6 bases, and 8 bases had no gene match. CDR3 length: 14 residues. DNA of the CDR3: TGTGCCAGTAGCGAACTGCGGGACAGGGATGGCTACACCTTC. This translates into CASSELRDRDGYTF.

In its sample, this clonotype was seen many times. The chain links TRBV15 to TRBJ1-2; D remains unclear. Between the trimmed V and J ends, which lost 0 bases and 3 bases, there was a span of 11 bases. From germline, CDR1 is LNHNV and CDR2 YYDKDF (reference sequence). The CDR3 is made up of 15 amino acids. This CDR3 reads CATSREGGLDYGYTF. The CDR3 DNA follows: TGTGCCACCAGCAGAGAGGGAGGCTTGGACTATGGCTACACCTTC. The full variable domain, with the rest looked up from reference TRBV15 and TRBJ1-2, is DAMVIQNPRYQVTQFGKPVTLSCSQTLNHNVMYWYQQKSSQAPKLLFHYYDKDFNNEADTPDNFQSRRPNTSFCFLDIRSPGLGDTAMYLCATSREGGLDYGYTFGSGTRLTVV.

In its sample, this clonotype was seen a few times. This sequence joins TRBV7-8 and TRBJ1-6, with D tentatively TRBD1 (5 bases). The germline V gene encodes CDR1 SGHVS and CDR2 FQNEAQ. The CDR3 contains 17 residues. The V end lost 4 bases, the J end lost 5 bases, and 18 bases lay between the germline ends. CDR3 sequence (DNA): TGTGCCAGCAGCTATATCGACAGCAACATTCATAATTCACCCCTCCACTTT. The encoded protein is CASSYIDSNIHNSPLHF. Variable domain in full (rest from reference TRBV7-8 and TRBJ1-6): GAGVSQSPRYKVAKRGQDVALRCDPISGHVSLFWYQQALGQGPEFLTYFQNEAQLDKSGLPSDRFFAERPEGSVSTLKIQRTQQEDSAVYLCASSYIDSNIHNSPLHFGNGTRLTVT.

This clonotype was picked up one time. The V gene is TRBV20-1, the J gene TRBJ2-7, with a possible D match to TRBD2 (6 bases). The CDR3 is 14 residues long. Germline V gene data show CDR1 as DFQATT and CDR2 as SNEGSKA (reference sequence). Between the trimmed V and J ends, which lost 5 bases and 0 bases, there was a span of 14 bases. The CDR3 region is CSAPGGSASYEQYF. Written as DNA, the CDR3 is TGCAGTGCTCCCGGGGGTAGCGCCTCCTACGAGCAGTACTTC.